This TCR beta chain was captured in a study of T cells in Graves' hyperthyroidism and ophthalmopathy. This clonotype showed up many times. TCR beta CDR3 regions were amplified from RNA transcripts. Carried out on the TCR CDR3, a first-round RT-PCR used the HTBI primer set. MiXCR was run by TCRdb on the multiplex PCR reads, yielding one entry per CDR3 protein. In the table there are about 380,000 distinct CDR3 sequences, roughly 14% of which are singletons. The TCR comes from a woman aged 60-75 years with Graves' hyperthyroidism. What was sequenced was blood.

The CDR3 loop is CASSLYPLGDRWDQPQHF. CDR3 DNA sequence: TGCGCCAGCAGCTTGTACCCCCTGGGGGACAGGTGGGATCAGCCCCAGCATTTT. V usage is TRBV5-1 and J usage is TRBJ1-5; 8 bases agree with TRBD1. The CDR3 runs to 18 residues. The germline V gene encodes CDR1 SGHRS and CDR2 YFSETQ. J was trimmed by 5 bases and V by 1 base; bases with no gene match: 14.